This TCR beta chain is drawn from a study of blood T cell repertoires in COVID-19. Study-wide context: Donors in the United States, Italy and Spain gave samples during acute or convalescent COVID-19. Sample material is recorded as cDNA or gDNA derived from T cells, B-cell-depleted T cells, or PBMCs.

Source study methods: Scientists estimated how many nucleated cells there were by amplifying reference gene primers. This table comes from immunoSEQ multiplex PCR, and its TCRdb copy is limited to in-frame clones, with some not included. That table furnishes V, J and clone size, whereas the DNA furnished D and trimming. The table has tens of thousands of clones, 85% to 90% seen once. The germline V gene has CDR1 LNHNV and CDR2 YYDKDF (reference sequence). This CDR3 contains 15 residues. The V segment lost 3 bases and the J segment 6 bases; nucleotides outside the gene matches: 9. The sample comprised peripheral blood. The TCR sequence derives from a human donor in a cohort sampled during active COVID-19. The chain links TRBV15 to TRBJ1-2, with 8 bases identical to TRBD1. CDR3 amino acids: CATSRRQGLGNGYTF. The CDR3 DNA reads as TGTGCCACCAGCAGGAGACAGGGGCTCGGAAATGGCTACACCTTC. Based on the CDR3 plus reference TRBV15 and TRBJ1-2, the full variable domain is DAMVIQNPRYQVTQFGKPVTLSCSQTLNHNVMYWYQQKSSQAPKLLFHYYDKDFNNEADTPDNFQSRRPNTSFCFLDIRSPGLGDTAMYLCATSRRQGLGNGYTFGSGTRLTVV.